Each of the 26 T cell receptor beta chains below was sequenced from the same sample in a study of response to subunit inactivated influenza vaccine. TCRdb independently ran MiXCR on the RT-PCR reads; one entry per CDR3 protein. Altogether more than 400,000 distinct CDR3 sequences are present, approximately 6.9% being singletons, with the ten largest covering around 12%. Sample: PBMCs from blood, taken roughly 24 months after vaccination. Source of these receptors: a man between 50 and 69 years old who received an inactivated influenza vaccine.

This clonotype has a count of ten or more. The V call is TRBV29-1, the J call TRBJ2-2; the D is unclear. Per germline, CDR1 SQVTM and CDR2 ANQGSEA. V dropped 3 bases and J dropped 1 base, with 6 bases sitting between them. The CDR3 runs to 13 residues. The CDR3: CSVESENTGELFF. Written as DNA, the CDR3 is TGCAGCGTTGAGTCGGAGAACACCGGGGAGCTGTTTTTT.

This clonotype was counted ten times or more. The CDR3 sequence: CASSDSVNGYTF. The CDR3 DNA reads as TGTGCCAGTAGTGACAGCGTCAATGGCTACACCTTC. V is TRBV19 and J is TRBJ1-2, with D tentatively TRBD1 (5 bases). Trimming took off 5 bases at V and 6 bases at J, with 10 bases between the two ends. The germline gives CDR1 LNHDA, CDR2 SQIVND (reference sequence). The length of the CDR3 is 12 residues. Supplemented by reference TRBV19 and TRBJ1-2, the full variable domain reads DGGITQSPKYLFRKEGQNVTLSCEQNLNHDAMYWYRQDPGQGLRLIYYSQIVNDFQKGDIAEGYSVSREKKESFPLTVTSAQKNPTAFYLCASSDSVNGYTFGSGTRLTVV.

This clonotype was counted only a few times. V gene TRBV12-3 or TRBV12-4 combines with J gene TRBJ2-7; 10 nucleotides agree with TRBD1. Trimming removed 4 bases from V and 2 bases from J; junction bases left unmatched: 11. The CDR3 runs 17 residues. CDR3 sequence reads: CASSSLPGGQGAYEQYF. CDR3 DNA: TGTGCCAGCAGTTCTCTCCCGGGTGGACAGGGGGCCTACGAGCAGTACTTC.

This clonotype was picked up many times. The CDR3 DNA reads as TGTGCCAGCAGTTTCCTACTAGCGGGAGACTTAAACACCGGGGAGCTGTTTTTT. Amino acid sequence: CASSFLLAGDLNTGELFF. The chain recombines TRBV12-3 or TRBV12-4 with TRBJ2-2; 11 nucleotides agree with TRBD2. The CDR3 sequence is 18 residues long. J was trimmed by 2 bases and V by 3 bases; bases with no gene match: 8.

V gene TRBV4-3 combines with J gene TRBJ2-3, with 8 bases matching TRBD1. Germline V CDR1 and CDR2: LGHNA, YSLEER. V trimming: 1 base; J trimming: 7 bases; junction bases outside the gene matches: 7. CDR3 length: 15 amino acids. The DNA for the CDR3 is TGCGCCAGCAGCCAAGGACAGGGGAGAGGGAATACGCAGTATTTT. Translation: CASSQGQGRGNTQYF.

The table lists this clonotype with a few counts. The chain employs TRBV7-9 and TRBJ2-7, with 7 bases lining up with TRBD1. The CDR3 loop spans 13 amino acids. CDR1 and CDR2 (germline): SEHNR, FQNEAQ (reference sequence). The junction had 4 bases not matched to a gene; V was cut back by 5 bases and J by 3 bases. The CDR3 loop is CASSNRDSYEQYF. The CDR3 coding sequence is TGTGCCAGCAGCAACCGGGACAGCTACGAGCAGTACTTC. Together with reference TRBV7-9 and TRBJ2-7, the CDR3 gives the full variable domain: DTGVSQNPRHKITKRGQNVTFRCDPISEHNRLYWYRQTLGQGPEFLTYFQNEAQLEKSRLLSDRFSAERPKGSFSTLEIQRTEQGDSAMYLCASSNRDSYEQYFGPGTRLTVT.

This clonotype was counted between two and nine times. V and J are TRBV9 and TRBJ2-7; 10 positions agree with TRBD2. Germline values: CDR1 SGDLS, CDR2 YYNGEE. V dropped 0 bases and J dropped 3; count of bases not matched to a gene: 3. The CDR3 consists of 15 residues. The chain's CDR3 is CASSVAPSGSYEQYF. CDR3 in DNA: TGTGCCAGCAGCGTAGCCCCTAGCGGGAGCTACGAGCAGTACTTC.

This clonotype was observed a few times. The chain couples TRBV18 to TRBJ1-1; 8 bases match TRBD1. The CDR3 totals 14 residues. V dropped 3 bases and J dropped 5; count of bases not matched to a gene: 5. In germline, CDR1 is KGHSH, CDR2 LQKENI. The CDR3 sequence: CASSPRTGRTEAFF. CDR3 bases: TGTGCCAGCTCACCGAGGACAGGGAGAACTGAAGCTTTCTTT. The whole variable domain, remainder taken from reference TRBV18 and TRBJ1-1, is NAGVMQNPRHLVRRRGQEARLRCSPMKGHSHVYWYRQLPEEGLKFMVYLQKENIIDESGMPKERFSAEFPKEGPSILRIQQVVRGDSAAYFCASSPRTGRTEAFFGQGTRLTVV.

This clonotype was recorded a few times. The gene calls are TRBV5-1 and TRBJ2-1; D may match TRBD1 or TRBD2 (8 bases each). Germline values: CDR1 SGHRS, CDR2 YFSETQ. The CDR3 has 13 residues. Deletions cut 5 bases from V and 8 bases from J, with 14 bases between. The CDR3, as DNA: TGCGCCAGCAGACTAGCGGACAGGGATGAGCAGTTCTTC. Translation: CASRLADRDEQFF.

This clonotype came up a few times. The chain recombines TRBV5-8 with TRBJ2-5; the match to TRBD2 covers 8 bases. With 5 bases clipped from V and 5 bases from J, the junction kept 11 bases outside the gene matches. The CDR3 has 15 residues. Per the germline V gene, CDR1 is SGHTS and CDR2 is YDEGEE. CDR3 residues: CASRPTGLGEETQYF. For the CDR3, the DNA is TGTGCCAGCAGGCCGACGGGACTAGGGGAGGAGACCCAGTACTTC. Combining the CDR3 with reference TRBV5-8 and TRBJ2-5 gives the whole variable domain EAGVTQSPTHLIKTRGQQATLRCSPISGHTSVYWYQQALGLGLQFLLWYDEGEERNRGNFPPRFSGRQFPNYSSELNVNALELEDSALYLCASRPTGLGEETQYFGPGTRLLVL.

This clonotype was recorded a few times. The chain joins TRBV6-5 to TRBJ2-1; 9 positions agree with TRBD1. Trimming cost V 1 base and J 11 bases; bases outside gene matches: 12. Germline values: CDR1 MNHEY, CDR2 SVGAGI. CDR3 size: 16 residues. The CDR3 reads CASSYLPGQGVLQQFF. CDR3 in DNA: TGTGCCAGCAGTTACTTACCGGGACAGGGAGTCCTGCAGCAGTTCTTC.

This clonotype was recorded once. The chain recombines TRBV29-1 with TRBJ1-1; 7 nucleotides align to TRBD1. The V segment lost 6 bases and the J segment 5 bases; nucleotides outside the gene matches: 9. The germline CDR1 and CDR2 sequences are SQVTM and ANQGSEA. The CDR3 covers 13 residues. CDR3: CSVYRGRGTEAFF. The CDR3 DNA is TGCAGCGTGTACAGGGGCAGAGGGACTGAAGCTTTCTTT.

The chain couples TRBV9 to TRBJ2-1, with 8 bases identical to TRBD1. The CDR3 length is 17 residues. Germline CDR1 reads SGDLS; CDR2 reads YYNGEE. Trimming took 3 bases from V and 0 from J; bases not matched to a gene: 8. The CDR3 is CASSAQGVRSSYNEQFF. In nucleotides, the CDR3 is TGTGCCAGCAGCGCACAGGGGGTTCGGAGCTCCTACAATGAGCAGTTCTTC. Using reference TRBV9 and TRBJ2-1 for the parts outside the CDR3, the full variable domain is DSGVTQTPKHLITATGQRVTLRCSPRSGDLSVYWYQQSLDQGLQFLIQYYNGEERAKGNILERFSAQQFPDLHSELNLSSLELGDSALYFCASSAQGVRSSYNEQFFGPGTRLTVL.

This clonotype was seen only a few times. The genes are TRBV30 and TRBJ2-7; the D gene is possibly TRBD1 (5 bases). Germline V CDR1 and CDR2: GTSNPN, SVGIG (reference sequence). The CDR3 has 12 residues. Trimming removed 4 bases from V and 0 bases from J, with 7 bases in between. DNA of the CDR3: TGTGCCTGGATAGGACACTCCTACGAGCAGTACTTC. Amino acid sequence: CAWIGHSYEQYF.

The chain links TRBV5-6 to TRBJ2-2; 9 bases agree with TRBD1. In germline, CDR1 is SGHDT, CDR2 YYEEEE. The CDR3 has 17 amino acids. Trimming at V came to 0 bases and at J to 3 bases, leaving 6 bases not matched to a gene. The CDR3 DNA sequence: TGTGCCAGCAGCTTGGTTTGGGACAGGGACGACACCGGGGAGCTGTTTTTT. This codes for CASSLVWDRDDTGELFF. Based on the CDR3 plus reference TRBV5-6 and TRBJ2-2, the full variable domain is DAGVTQSPTHLIKTRGQQVTLRCSPKSGHDTVSWYQQALGQGPQFIFQYYEEEERQRGNFPDRFSGHQFPNYSSELNVNALLLGDSALYLCASSLVWDRDDTGELFFGEGSRLTVL.

This clonotype was seen many times. The CDR3: CSARGTTWGYSNQPQHF. CDR3 DNA sequence: TGCAGTGCTAGAGGGACCACCTGGGGATATAGCAATCAGCCCCAGCATTTT. The chain has TRBV20-1 and TRBJ1-5; D gene uncertain. Germline V gene data show CDR1 as DFQATT and CDR2 as SNEGSKA (reference sequence). The CDR3 is 17 amino acids. V was pared by 1 base and J by 0 bases, with 16 bases between.

J is TRBJ2-1 and V is TRBV6-5; 9 bases match TRBD2. The CDR3 loop spans 13 amino acids. V lost 0 bases and J lost 15; bases outside the gene matches: 6. Germline lookup yields CDR1 MNHEY and CDR2 SVGAGI. The CDR3 is CASSYSRGRDRFF. CDR3 nucleotides: TGTGCCAGCAGTTACTCACGCGGGAGGGATCGGTTCTTC.

The chain joins TRBV24-1 to TRBJ1-6; D is unclear. Trimming pared 4 bases from V and 9 bases from J, leaving 12 bases between. Germline V lookup: CDR1 KGHDR, CDR2 SFDVKD. The CDR3 runs to 14 residues. CDR3 amino acids: CATSEARWGSPLHF. CDR3 nucleotide sequence: TGTGCCACCAGTGAGGCCAGGTGGGGTTCACCCCTCCACTTT.

CDR3 DNA sequence: TGTGCCAGCAGTAAACGGTCCAGCTGGAAGACCCAGTACTTC. This gives the protein CASSKRSSWKTQYF. The V and J genes are TRBV6-1 and TRBJ2-5; D not resolved. Looked up from germline, CDR1 is MNHNS and CDR2 is SASEGT. The CDR3 extends over 14 amino acids. The V gene lost 5 bases and the J gene lost 6 bases, with 16 bases spanning the gap.

This clonotype was counted many times. The chain carries TRBV7-9 and TRBJ2-2; D unresolved. CDR3 length: 15 amino acids. V shed 2 bases and J shed 1 base, with 8 bases lying between them. The germline V gene encodes CDR1 SEHNR and CDR2 FQNEAQ (reference sequence). CDR3 loop: CASSLYARNTGELFF. CDR3 sequence (DNA): TGTGCCAGCAGCTTATATGCTAGGAACACCGGGGAGCTGTTTTTT. Based on the CDR3 plus reference TRBV7-9 and TRBJ2-2, the full variable domain is DTGVSQNPRHKITKRGQNVTFRCDPISEHNRLYWYRQTLGQGPEFLTYFQNEAQLEKSRLLSDRFSAERPKGSFSTLEIQRTEQGDSAMYLCASSLYARNTGELFFGEGSRLTVL.

This rearrangement joins TRBV7-8 to TRBJ2-5; 7 positions agree with TRBD2. This CDR3 contains 17 residues. Germline loops: CDR1 SGHVS, CDR2 FQNEAQ. Losses at the gene ends were 4 bases for V and 3 bases for J; bases not matched to a gene: 14. This chain's CDR3 is CASSSQTRGGIKETQYF. Here the CDR3 DNA reads TGTGCCAGCAGCTCTCAGACTCGCGGGGGAATAAAAGAGACCCAGTACTTC.

This clonotype was detected ten times or more. CDR3 residues: CASSPDRGQPQHF. The CDR3 DNA follows: TGTGCCAGCAGCCCAGACCGGGGACAGCCCCAGCATTTT. The V gene is TRBV6-1, the J gene TRBJ1-5, with D hard to call. CDR3 length equals 13 residues. Germline V gene lookup returns CDR1 MNHNS and CDR2 SASEGT. Trimming cost V 6 bases and J 7 bases, with 13 bases left between them.

The V gene is TRBV10-3, the J gene TRBJ2-5; TRBD2 matches 9 bases. Trimming at V came to 4 bases and at J to 4 bases, leaving 4 bases not matched to a gene. In germline, CDR1 is ENHRY, CDR2 SYGVKD. The CDR3 covers 14 residues. The CDR3 loop reads CAISVGTSLETQYF. CDR3 bases: TGTGCCATCAGTGTCGGGACTAGCCTAGAGACCCAGTACTTC.

This clonotype was found a few times. The V gene is TRBV30, the J gene TRBJ2-3; no reliable D call. This CDR3 contains 14 residues. Germline CDR1 and CDR2: GTSNPN and SVGIG (reference sequence). Trimming shortened V by 0 bases and J by 2 bases, and 9 bases separated the two germline ends. CDR3 sequence: CAWSVAGNTDTQYF. The CDR3 DNA reads TGTGCCTGGAGTGTGGCTGGGAACACAGATACGCAGTATTTT.

This clonotype was counted many times. The chain is built from TRBV29-1 and TRBJ2-1; 9 nucleotides line up with TRBD2. The germline CDR1 and CDR2 sequences are SQVTM and ANQGSEA. The ends lost 8 bases at V and 1 base at J; junction bases unmatched: 9. The length of the CDR3 is 15 residues. Written as DNA, the CDR3 is TGCAGCCTGCGTAGCGGGAGCAGTTCCTACAATGAGCAGTTCTTC. The encoded protein is CSLRSGSSSYNEQFF.

A few counts support this clonotype. The CDR3 coding sequence is TGTGCCAGCAGCGTAGATCCCGGCAGAATCAGTGAAGCTTTCTTT. Translation: CASSVDPGRISEAFF. The genes are TRBV9 and TRBJ1-1; D is unclear. Looked up from germline, CDR1 is SGDLS and CDR2 is YYNGEE. The CDR3 consists of 15 residues. With 0 bases removed from V and 7 bases from J, the gap between germline ends came to 16 bases.